This T cell receptor beta chain was identified during a study of shared clonotypes between healthy human individuals. Study conclusions and caveats: It was observed that approximately 5% of naive CD4 clonotypes were shared across a few donors. Sampling was confined to blood; repertoires within tissues likely differ. In contrast to clonotypes shared by all four donors, non-shared clonotypes had lower generation probabilities.

Naive CD8 cells lacked CD45RO, underwent positive selection for CCR7 and left out terminally differentiated effector memory CD45RA+ cells. Donors comprised healthy HIV-negative adults lacking recent acute infections or vaccinations. This table comes from immunoSEQ multiplex PCR, and its TCRdb copy is limited to in-frame clones, with some not included. Of 1.5 million to 2.5 million clones detected, approximately 94% appear once; the ten largest clones hold under 1.5%. Germline lookup yields CDR1 SGHVS and CDR2 FNYEAQ. CDR3 size: 14 residues. Trimming stripped 5 bases from V and 2 bases from J, with 13 bases between. On this clone: What it binds is unknown.

The chain recombines TRBV7-6 with TRBJ2-7; a possible D gene is TRBD1 (5 bases). The material sequenced was naive CD8+ T cells sorted from blood. This receptor was taken from a man aged 18 to 30 in good health. The CDR3 DNA sequence: TGTGCCAGCAGCCCGGAGACAGTTACCTACGAGCAGTACTTC. Protein: CASSPETVTYEQYF. Looking up the rest from reference TRBV7-6 and TRBJ2-7 gives the full variable domain: GAGVSQSPRYKVTKRGQDVALRCDPISGHVSLYWYRQALGQGPEFLTYFNYEAQQDKSGLPNDRFSAERPEGSISTLTIQRTEQRDSAMYRCASSPETVTYEQYFGPGTRLTVT.